This TCR beta chain was observed in a study of T cell responses to AZD1222 COVID-19 vaccine. Assay used: immunoSEQ multiplex PCR; TCRdb lists only in-frame clones, some missing. The sample records more than 110,000 clones, 92% being singletons. The V gene lost 7 bases and the J gene lost 10 bases, with 23 bases spanning the gap. CDR3 length equals 15 residues. Germline V gene sequence: CDR1 MDHEN, CDR2 SYDVKM. The material sequenced was peripheral blood, taken 28 days after the second AZD1222 dose. This chain uses TRBV28 with TRBJ2-1, with D possibly matching TRBD2 (6 bases). This receptor was taken from an adult who received the AZD1222 COVID-19 vaccine. The CDR3 nucleotides read TGTGCCAGCATTGCCTCGGAGGGCCATCGGAAGGAGCAGTTCTTC. Translating it yields CASIASEGHRKEQFF.